Each of the 17 T cell receptor beta chains below was sequenced from the same sample in a study of shared clonotypes between healthy human individuals. The repertoire was sequenced with immunoSEQ multiplex PCR; TCRdb's copy has only in-frame clones and lacks some. The data hold 1,400,000 or so clones, with roughly 98.5% observed a single time. Specimen: naive CD4+ T cells sorted from blood. The subset denotes: CD45RA+ positively selected. These receptors originate from a young man in good health.

The V call is TRBV5-5, the J call TRBJ2-1, with D perhaps matching TRBD2 (5 bases). Per the germline V gene, CDR1 is SGHKS and CDR2 is YYEKEE (reference sequence). This CDR3 has 14 residues. Trimming removed 0 bases at V and 4 bases at J, with 8 bases between. This CDR3 is CASSLEEGYNEQFF. CDR3 bases: TGTGCCAGCAGCTTGGAAGAGGGATACAATGAGCAGTTCTTC.

The genes are TRBV6-1 and TRBJ1-5, with D uncertain. The CDR3 sequence is 15 residues long. Trimming removed 7 bases at V and 5 bases at J, with 18 bases between. The germline V gene has CDR1 MNHNS and CDR2 SASEGT. The DNA of the CDR3 is TGTGCCAGCATCGACACGGCCCGAAACTATCAGCCCCAGCATTTT. It specifies CASIDTARNYQPQHF.

With regard to this clone: The same CDR3 can be traced to other DNA sequences in this sample. The gene calls are TRBV5-1 and TRBJ2-7; unclear D gene. V was trimmed by 0 bases and J by 2 bases, leaving 6 bases between them. This CDR3 has 13 amino acids. The germline V gene has CDR1 SGHRS and CDR2 YFSETQ. CDR3 sequence reads: CASSLAGTYEQYF. In DNA, the CDR3 is TGCGCCAGCAGCTTGGCTGGGACCTACGAGCAGTACTTC.

V usage is TRBV20-1 and J usage is TRBJ2-7; D remains unclear. V shed 3 bases and J shed 11 bases, with 5 bases lying between them. CDR3 length: 8 residues. CDR1 DFQATT and CDR2 SNEGSKA come from the germline V gene (reference sequence). The CDR3 DNA is TGCAGTGCTAGCTCGAAGTACTTC. It specifies CSASSKYF.

The rearrangement links TRBV27 to TRBJ1-1, with D perhaps TRBD1 (5 bases). The length of the CDR3 is 15 residues. CDR1 is MNHEY and CDR2 is SMNVEV in the germline V gene (reference sequence). Trimming left V 7 bases short and J 0 bases short, with 15 bases between. CDR3: CASTQGRRMNTEAFF. The CDR3 bases are TGTGCCAGCACTCAGGGTAGGAGAATGAACACTGAAGCTTTCTTT.

The V call is TRBV5-4, the J call TRBJ1-1, with D perhaps TRBD1 (5 bases). The germline V and J ends were trimmed by 2 bases and 0 bases, with 14 bases remaining between them. Germline values: CDR1 SGHNT, CDR2 YYREEE (reference sequence). This CDR3 has 16 residues. The CDR3 here is CASSLSFTGMNTEAFF. For the CDR3, the DNA is TGTGCCAGCAGCTTATCGTTTACAGGTATGAACACTGAAGCTTTCTTT.

This clone showed up just once. The rearrangement uses TRBV10-3 and TRBJ2-1; tentative D call: TRBD2 (5 bases). Deletions cut 0 bases from V and 9 bases from J, with 9 bases between. CDR1 and CDR2 from the germline V gene are ENHRY and SYGVKD. CDR3 length: 13 residues. The CDR3: CAISESRVSEQFF. The CDR3 nucleotides read TGTGCCATCAGTGAGTCGAGGGTTAGTGAGCAGTTCTTC.

The V and J genes are TRBV27 and TRBJ2-1; D is possibly TRBD2 (5 bases). CDR3 length equals 17 residues. Per germline, CDR1 MNHEY and CDR2 SMNVEV (reference sequence). V lost 1 base and J 4 bases, leaving 17 bases between the germline ends. The DNA for the CDR3 is TGTGCCAGCAGTTTATTCGCCCAGGACTTCGGGTACAATGAGCAGTTCTTC. Amino acid sequence: CASSLFAQDFGYNEQFF.

The chain employs TRBV30 and TRBJ2-5; a possible D gene is TRBD1 (6 bases). This CDR3 has 11 residues. The germline V and J ends were trimmed by 4 bases and 7 bases, with 10 bases remaining between them. From germline, CDR1 is GTSNPN and CDR2 SVGIG (reference sequence). CDR3 in amino acids: CAWMVGGTQYF. The CDR3 bases are TGTGCCTGGATGGTAGGGGGGACCCAGTACTTC. The whole variable domain, filled in from reference TRBV30 and TRBJ2-5, reads SQTIHQWPATLVQPVGSPLSLECTVEGTSNPNLYWYRQAAGRGLQLLFYSVGIGQISSEVPQNLSASRPQDRQFILSSKKLLLSDSGFYLCAWMVGGTQYFGPGTRLLVL.

The chain joins TRBV5-1 to TRBJ2-7; TRBD1 matches at 10 bases. V lost 5 bases to trimming and J lost 3 bases; unmatched junction nucleotides: 8. Germline values: CDR1 SGHRS, CDR2 YFSETQ. The CDR3 runs 15 residues. CDR3 sequence: CASRRGTGASYEQYF. CDR3 DNA: TGCGCCAGCAGGCGTGGGACAGGGGCAAGCTACGAGCAGTACTTC. Combining the CDR3 with reference TRBV5-1 and TRBJ2-7 gives the whole variable domain KAGVTQTPRYLIKTRGQQVTLSCSPISGHRSVSWYQQTPGQGLQFLFEYFSETQRNKGNFPGRFSGRQFSNSRSEMNVSTLELGDSALYLCASRRGTGASYEQYFGPGTRLTVT.

V gene TRBV2 combines with J gene TRBJ2-1; 8 positions match TRBD2. The CDR3 has 13 amino acids. Trimming at V came to 8 bases and at J to 12 bases, leaving 12 bases not matched to a gene. Per germline, CDR1 SNHLY and CDR2 FYNNEI. In DNA, the CDR3 is TGTGCCAGCCCCGGGGGGGGGACGGGTGTGCAGTTCTTC. Translated: CASPGGGTGVQFF.

V and J are TRBV5-5 and TRBJ1-5; D call uncertain. This CDR3 has 14 residues. The germline V and J ends were trimmed by 6 bases and 11 bases, with 21 bases remaining between them. CDR1 and CDR2 (germline): SGHKS, YYEKEE (reference sequence). The CDR3: CASTMGPPEESQHF. The CDR3 coding sequence is TGTGCCAGCACGATGGGCCCTCCCGAGGAGTCCCAGCATTTT.

V is TRBV5-1 and J is TRBJ2-1; 7 bases line up with TRBD2. From germline, CDR1 is SGHRS and CDR2 YFSETQ. J was trimmed by 8 bases and V by 4 bases; bases with no gene match: 12. CDR3 length: 15 residues. The CDR3 DNA sequence: TGCGCCAGCAGCCTTGGGGAGGGGCGGTACGATGAGCAGTTCTTC. Its translation is CASSLGEGRYDEQFF. Full variable domain (remainder filled in from reference TRBV5-1 and TRBJ2-1): KAGVTQTPRYLIKTRGQQVTLSCSPISGHRSVSWYQQTPGQGLQFLFEYFSETQRNKGNFPGRFSGRQFSNSRSEMNVSTLELGDSALYLCASSLGEGRYDEQFFGPGTRLTVL.

The gene calls are TRBV6-1 and TRBJ2-5; no definite D call. Germline CDR1 reads MNHNS; CDR2 reads SASEGT. V lost 1 base and J lost 7, with 10 bases in between. This CDR3 comprises 13 residues. The CDR3 bases are TGTGCCAGCAGTGAAGGTCCGCGTGGGACCCAGTACTTC. Translating it yields CASSEGPRGTQYF.

The rearrangement joins TRBV5-1 to TRBJ2-7, with no clear D. CDR1 is SGHRS and CDR2 is YFSETQ in the germline V gene. The ends were cut back, 2 bases at V and 1 base at J, with 10 bases in the middle. This CDR3 contains 14 residues. In DNA form, the CDR3 reads TGCGCCAGCAGCTTAGGACGCGAGTCCTACGAGCAGTACTTC. Amino acids: CASSLGRESYEQYF.

The chain recombines TRBV7-8 with TRBJ2-7, with 8 bases matching TRBD2. This CDR3 is built from 19 residues. The J segment lost 5 bases and the V segment lost 2 bases, leaving 20 bases of the junction unmatched. Looked up from germline, CDR1 is SGHVS and CDR2 is FQNEAQ. The CDR3 reads CASSLHGGRELAGINEQYF. In DNA, the CDR3 is TGTGCCAGCAGCTTACACGGGGGGCGAGAGTTAGCGGGAATTAACGAGCAGTACTTC. Filled out from reference TRBV7-8 and TRBJ2-7, the complete variable domain reads GAGVSQSPRYKVAKRGQDVALRCDPISGHVSLFWYQQALGQGPEFLTYFQNEAQLDKSGLPSDRFFAERPEGSVSTLKIQRTQQEDSAVYLCASSLHGGRELAGINEQYFGPGTRLTVT.

CDR3 protein: CASSPVGAPSYEQYF. In nucleotides, the CDR3 is TGCGCCAGCAGCCCCGTGGGCGCCCCCTCATACGAGCAGTACTTC. This chain connects TRBV5-1 to TRBJ2-7; D not resolved. CDR3 size: 15 residues. CDR1 SGHRS and CDR2 YFSETQ come from the germline V gene. V dropped 4 bases and J dropped 4 bases, with 18 bases sitting between them. Using reference TRBV5-1 and TRBJ2-7 for the parts outside the CDR3, the full variable domain is KAGVTQTPRYLIKTRGQQVTLSCSPISGHRSVSWYQQTPGQGLQFLFEYFSETQRNKGNFPGRFSGRQFSNSRSEMNVSTLELGDSALYLCASSPVGAPSYEQYFGPGTRLTVT.